This T cell receptor beta chain came from a study of long-term antiretroviral therapy in people with HIV. Points from the study as a whole: HIV repertoires covered narrower CDR3 length ranges than controls did. Subsequent to ART, diversity was augmented yet persisted below that of transplant donor controls.

About this clone: The antigen remains undetermined.

Researchers ran immunoSEQ v3.0 at survey level. The assay was immunoSEQ multiplex PCR, and TCRdb's table has in-frame clones only and misses some. The sample carries about 20,000 clones, roughly 72% recorded once. Source: unsorted PBMCs, taken 2.5 years before starting antiretroviral therapy. The clonotype was recovered from a woman in her forties or fifties with HIV.

The CDR3 protein is CASSIPRQNQPQHF. In DNA form, the CDR3 reads TGTGCCAGTAGTATACCGCGGCAAAATCAGCCCCAGCATTTT. V gene TRBV19 combines with J gene TRBJ1-5; D not certain. V was pared by 2 bases and J by 4 bases, with 9 bases between. The germline gives CDR1 LNHDA, CDR2 SQIVND (reference sequence). CDR3 size: 14 residues.